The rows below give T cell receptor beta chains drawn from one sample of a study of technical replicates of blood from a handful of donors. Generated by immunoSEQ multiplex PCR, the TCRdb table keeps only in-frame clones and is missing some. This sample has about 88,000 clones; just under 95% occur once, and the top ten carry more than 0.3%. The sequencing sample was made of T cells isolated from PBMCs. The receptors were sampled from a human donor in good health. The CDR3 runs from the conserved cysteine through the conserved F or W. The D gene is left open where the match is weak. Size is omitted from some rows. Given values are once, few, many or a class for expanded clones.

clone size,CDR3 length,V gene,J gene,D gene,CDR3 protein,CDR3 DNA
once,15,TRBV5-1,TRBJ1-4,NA,CASSLVGHTNEKLFF,TGCGCCAGCAGCTTGGTGGGACATACTAATGAAAAACTGTTTTTT
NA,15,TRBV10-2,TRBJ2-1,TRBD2,CASNIAGGPNYEQFF,TGCGCCAGCAATATAGCGGGAGGGCCGAACTATGAGCAGTTCTTC
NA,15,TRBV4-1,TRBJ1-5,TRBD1,CASSPGQGSRQPQHF,TGCGCCAGCAGCCCGGGACAGGGGAGCCGTCAGCCCCAGCATTTT
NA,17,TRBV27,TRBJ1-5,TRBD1,CASSYTGTGRLNQPQHF,TGTGCCAGCAGTTATACCGGGACAGGGCGCCTCAATCAGCCCCAGCATTTT
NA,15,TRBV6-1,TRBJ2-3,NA,CASNRGYTGVDTQYF,TGTGCCAGCAATCGAGGCTATACCGGGGTAGATACGCAGTATTTT
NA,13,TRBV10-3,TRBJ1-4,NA,CAISQGGDEKLFF,TGTGCCATCAGCCAGGGAGGGGATGAAAAACTGTTTTTT
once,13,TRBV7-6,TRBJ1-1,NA,CASSPQHRAEAFF,TGTGCCAGCAGCCCCCAGCACAGGGCTGAAGCTTTCTTT
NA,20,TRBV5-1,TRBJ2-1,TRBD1,CASSWGTGEGGGSTYNEQFF,TGCGCCAGCAGCTGGGGGACAGGGGAGGGTGGCGGGAGTACCTACAATGAGCAGTTCTTC
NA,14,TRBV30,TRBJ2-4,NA,CAWSEPGAKNIQYF,TGTGCCTGGAGTGAGCCGGGGGCCAAAAACATTCAGTACTTC
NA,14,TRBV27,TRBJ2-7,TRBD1,CASSLSGGLYEQYF,TGTGCCAGCAGTTTGTCAGGGGGCTTATACGAGCAGTACTTC
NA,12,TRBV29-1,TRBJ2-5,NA,CSVWWGEETQYF,TGCAGCGTGTGGTGGGGAGAAGAGACCCAGTACTTC
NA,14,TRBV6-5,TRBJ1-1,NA,CASSYSIENTEAFF,TGTGCCAGCAGTTACTCAATAGAGAACACTGAAGCTTTCTTT
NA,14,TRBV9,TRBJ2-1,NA,CASSVVALPNEQFF,TGTGCCAGCAGCGTAGTGGCCCTTCCCAATGAGCAGTTCTTC
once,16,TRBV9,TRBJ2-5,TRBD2,CASSEYLAGVSETQYF,TGTGCCAGCAGTGAATACCTAGCGGGAGTTTCAGAGACCCAGTACTTC
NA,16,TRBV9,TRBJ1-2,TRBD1,CASSVDRQGRNYGYTF,TGTGCCAGCAGCGTTGATCGACAGGGAAGGAACTATGGCTACACCTTC
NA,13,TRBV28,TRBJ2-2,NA,CASKRLSTGELFF,TGTGCCAGCAAACGCTTGAGCACCGGGGAGCTGTTTTTT
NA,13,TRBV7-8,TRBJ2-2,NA,CASSLLENGELFF,TGTGCCAGCAGCTTGTTAGAGAACGGGGAGCTGTTTTTT
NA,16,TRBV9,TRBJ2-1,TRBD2,CASSVVASGRDSEQFF,TGTGCCAGCAGCGTAGTGGCTAGCGGGAGGGATAGTGAGCAGTTCTTC
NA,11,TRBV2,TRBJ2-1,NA,CASITSNEQFF,TGTGCCAGCATAACTAGCAATGAGCAGTTCTTC
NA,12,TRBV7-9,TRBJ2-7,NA,CASSPGGYEQYF,TGTGCCAGCAGCCCCGGGGGTTACGAGCAGTACTTC
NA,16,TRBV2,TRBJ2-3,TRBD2,CASSRTSGPSTDTQYF,TGTGCCAGCAGCAGGACTAGCGGGCCTAGCACAGATACGCAGTATTTT
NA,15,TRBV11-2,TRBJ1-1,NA,CASSLWEGENTEAFF,TGTGCCAGCAGCTTGTGGGAGGGGGAAAACACTGAAGCTTTCTTT